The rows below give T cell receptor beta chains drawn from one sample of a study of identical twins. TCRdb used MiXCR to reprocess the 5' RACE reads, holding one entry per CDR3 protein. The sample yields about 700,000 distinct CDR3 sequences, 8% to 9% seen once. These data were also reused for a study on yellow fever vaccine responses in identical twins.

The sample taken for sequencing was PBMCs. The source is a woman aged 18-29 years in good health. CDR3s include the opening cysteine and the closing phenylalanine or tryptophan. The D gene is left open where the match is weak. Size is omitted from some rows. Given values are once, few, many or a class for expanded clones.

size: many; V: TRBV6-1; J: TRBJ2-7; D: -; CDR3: CASSRTVSYEQYF; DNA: TGTGCCAGCAGCAGGACCGTCTCCTACGAGCAGTACTTC
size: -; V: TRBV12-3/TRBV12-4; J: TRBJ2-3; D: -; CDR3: CAGSFLAITDTQYF; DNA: TGTGCCGGCAGTTTTCTAGCGATCACAGATACGCAGTATTTT
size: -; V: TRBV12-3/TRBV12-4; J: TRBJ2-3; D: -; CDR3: CAFSSYPDAEFGTDTQYF; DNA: TGTGCCTTCAGTTCCTACCCCGATGCTGAGTTCGGCACAGATACGCAGTATTTT
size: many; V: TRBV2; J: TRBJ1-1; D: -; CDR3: CASTVGNTEAFF; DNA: TGTGCCAGCACCGTCGGTAACACTGAAGCTTTCTTT
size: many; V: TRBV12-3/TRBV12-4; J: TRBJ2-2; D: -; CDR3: CASSLVTGGELFF; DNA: TGTGCCAGCAGTTTAGTCACAGGCGGGGAGCTGTTTTTT
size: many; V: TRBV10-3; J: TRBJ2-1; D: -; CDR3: CAISRDNEQFF; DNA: TGTGCCATCAGCAGGGACAATGAGCAGTTCTTC
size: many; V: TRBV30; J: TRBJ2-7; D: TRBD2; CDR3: CAWSSGTSANYEQYF; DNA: TGTGCCTGGAGCTCCGGGACTAGCGCAAACTACGAGCAGTACTTC
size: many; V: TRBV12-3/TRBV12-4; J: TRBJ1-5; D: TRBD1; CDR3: CASSPHAGGSNQPQHF; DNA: TGTGCCAGCAGTCCCCACGCAGGGGGCAGCAATCAGCCCCAGCATTTT
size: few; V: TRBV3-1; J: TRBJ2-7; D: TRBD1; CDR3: CASSQAGGRTYEQYF; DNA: TGTGCCAGCAGCCAAGCAGGGGGCCGTACCTACGAGCAGTACTTC
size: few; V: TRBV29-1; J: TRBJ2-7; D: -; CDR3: CSVVVSRVVSYEQYF; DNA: TGCAGCGTTGTAGTATCTAGAGTCGTCTCCTACGAGCAGTACTTC
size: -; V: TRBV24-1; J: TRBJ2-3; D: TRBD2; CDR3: CATSDLVTSGSSPDTQYF; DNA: TGTGCCACCAGTGATTTGGTGACTAGCGGGAGCTCGCCAGATACGCAGTATTTT
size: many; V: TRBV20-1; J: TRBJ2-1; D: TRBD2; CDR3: CSAPARGGSYNEQFF; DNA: TGCAGTGCCCCGGCGCGCGGGGGCTCCTACAATGAGCAGTTCTTC
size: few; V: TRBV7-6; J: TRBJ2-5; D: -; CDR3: CASSLLTGTPFGGTQETQYF; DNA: TGTGCCAGCAGCTTATTAACCGGGACACCGTTTGGGGGAACTCAAGAGACCCAGTACTTC
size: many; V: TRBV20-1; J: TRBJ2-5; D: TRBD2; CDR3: CSAFLVTSGGAGTQYF; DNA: TGCAGTGCCTTTCTCGTGACTAGCGGGGGGGCAGGGACCCAGTACTTC
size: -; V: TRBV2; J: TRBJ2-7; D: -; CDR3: CASIGSLHEQYF; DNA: TGTGCCAGCATAGGGTCACTCCACGAGCAGTACTTC
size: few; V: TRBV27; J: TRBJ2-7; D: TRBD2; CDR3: CASSFSGRGYEQYF; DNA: TGTGCCAGCAGTTTCAGCGGGAGGGGGTATGAGCAGTACTTC
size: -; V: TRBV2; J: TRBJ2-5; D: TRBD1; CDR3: CASREGGSISETQYF; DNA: TGTGCCAGCAGGGAAGGGGGCAGTATCTCAGAGACCCAGTACTTC
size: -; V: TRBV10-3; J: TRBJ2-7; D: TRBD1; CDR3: CAISDWDRFYEQYF; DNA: TGTGCCATCAGTGACTGGGACAGATTTTACGAGCAGTACTTC
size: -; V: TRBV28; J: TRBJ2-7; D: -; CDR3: CASTETATYEQYF; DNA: TGTGCCAGCACAGAGACAGCTACCTACGAGCAGTACTTC
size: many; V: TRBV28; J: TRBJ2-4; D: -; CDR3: CASSFPGQPNIQYF; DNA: TGTGCCAGCAGTTTCCCAGGGCAGCCAAACATTCAGTACTTC
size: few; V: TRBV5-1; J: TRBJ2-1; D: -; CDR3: CASTSLSSSYNEQFF; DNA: TGCGCCAGCACCAGTCTCAGTTCCTCCTACAATGAGCAGTTCTTC
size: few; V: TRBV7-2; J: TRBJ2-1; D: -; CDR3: CASSPPGINEQFF; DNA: TGTGCCAGCAGCCCCCCGGGGATCAATGAGCAGTTCTTC
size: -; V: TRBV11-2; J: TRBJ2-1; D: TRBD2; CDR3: CASSLGLAPDNEQFF; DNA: TGTGCCAGCAGCCTCGGACTAGCGCCAGACAATGAGCAGTTCTTC
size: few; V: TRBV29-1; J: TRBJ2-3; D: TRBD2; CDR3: CSVERGGTDTQYF; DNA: TGCAGCGTGGAGCGGGGGGGAACAGATACGCAGTATTTT
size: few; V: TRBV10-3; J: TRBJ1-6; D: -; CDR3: CAISESGPNSPLHF; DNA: TGTGCCATCAGTGAGTCGGGACCTAATTCACCCCTCCACTTT
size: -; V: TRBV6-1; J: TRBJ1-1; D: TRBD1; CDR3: CASSRGTGGRWAFF; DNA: TGTGCCAGCAGTAGGGGGACAGGGGGCCGGTGGGCTTTCTTT
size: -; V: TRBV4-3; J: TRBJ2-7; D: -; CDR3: CASSQDFSASYEQYF; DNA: TGCGCCAGCAGCCAAGACTTCAGCGCGTCCTACGAGCAGTACTTC
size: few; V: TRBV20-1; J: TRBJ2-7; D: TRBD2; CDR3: CSASPGGPYEQYF; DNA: TGCAGTGCTAGCCCGGGAGGGCCTTACGAGCAGTACTTC